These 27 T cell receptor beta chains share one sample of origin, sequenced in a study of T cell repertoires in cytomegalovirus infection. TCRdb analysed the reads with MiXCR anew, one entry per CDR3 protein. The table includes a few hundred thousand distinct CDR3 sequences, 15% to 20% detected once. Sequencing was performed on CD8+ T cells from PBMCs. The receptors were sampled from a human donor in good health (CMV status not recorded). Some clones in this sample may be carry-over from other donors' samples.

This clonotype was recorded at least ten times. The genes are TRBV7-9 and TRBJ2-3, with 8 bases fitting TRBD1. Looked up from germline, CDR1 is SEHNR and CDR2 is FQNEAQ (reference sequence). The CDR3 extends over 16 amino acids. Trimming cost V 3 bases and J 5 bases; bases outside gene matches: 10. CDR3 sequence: CASSFDGQGIGDTQYF. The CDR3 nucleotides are TGTGCCAGCAGCTTCGACGGACAGGGAATTGGAGATACGCAGTATTTT.

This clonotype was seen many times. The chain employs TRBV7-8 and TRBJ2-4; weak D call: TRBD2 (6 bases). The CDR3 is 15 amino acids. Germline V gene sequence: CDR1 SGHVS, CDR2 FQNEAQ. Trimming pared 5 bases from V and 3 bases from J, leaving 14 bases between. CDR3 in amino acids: CASSPYGRDKNIQYF. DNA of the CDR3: TGTGCCAGCAGCCCGTACGGGCGGGACAAAAACATTCAGTACTTC.

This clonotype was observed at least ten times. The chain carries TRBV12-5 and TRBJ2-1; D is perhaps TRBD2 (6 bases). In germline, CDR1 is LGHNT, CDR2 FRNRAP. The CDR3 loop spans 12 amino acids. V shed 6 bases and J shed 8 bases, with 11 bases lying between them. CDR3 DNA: TGTGCTAGTGGGGGGGGAGGATATGAGCAGTTCTTC. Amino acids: CASGGGGYEQFF.

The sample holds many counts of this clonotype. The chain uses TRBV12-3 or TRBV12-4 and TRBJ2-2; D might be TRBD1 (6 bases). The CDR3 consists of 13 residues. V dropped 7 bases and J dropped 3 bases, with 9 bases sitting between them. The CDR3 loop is CASTWTDTGELFF. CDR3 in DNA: TGTGCCAGCACCTGGACAGACACCGGGGAGCTGTTTTTT.

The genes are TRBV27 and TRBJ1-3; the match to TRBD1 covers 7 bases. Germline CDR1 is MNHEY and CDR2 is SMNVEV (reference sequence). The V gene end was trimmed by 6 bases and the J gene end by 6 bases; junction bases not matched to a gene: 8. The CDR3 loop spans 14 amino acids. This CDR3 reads CASSQTEGANTIYF. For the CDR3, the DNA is TGTGCCAGCAGCCAGACCGAGGGGGCAAACACCATATATTTT.

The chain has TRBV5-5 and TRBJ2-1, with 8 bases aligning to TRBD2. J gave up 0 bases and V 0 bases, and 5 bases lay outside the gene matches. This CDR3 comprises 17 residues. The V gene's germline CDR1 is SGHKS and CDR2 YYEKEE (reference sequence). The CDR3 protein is CASSLGRGGSSYNEQFF. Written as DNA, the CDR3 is TGTGCCAGCAGCTTGGGACGGGGGGGGAGCTCCTACAATGAGCAGTTCTTC.

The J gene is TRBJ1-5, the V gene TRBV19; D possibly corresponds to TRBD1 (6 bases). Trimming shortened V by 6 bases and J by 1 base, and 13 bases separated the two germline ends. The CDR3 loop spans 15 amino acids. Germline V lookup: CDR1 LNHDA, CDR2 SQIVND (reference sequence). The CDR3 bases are TGTGCCAGTAGCACTCAGGGGTTCAGCAATCAGCCCCAGCATTTT. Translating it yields CASSTQGFSNQPQHF.

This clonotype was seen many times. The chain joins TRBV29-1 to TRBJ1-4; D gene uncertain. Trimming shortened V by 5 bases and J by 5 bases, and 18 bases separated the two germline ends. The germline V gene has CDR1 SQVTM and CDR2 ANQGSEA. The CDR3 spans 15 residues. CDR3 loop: CSVLEPQRENEKLFF. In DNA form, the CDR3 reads TGCAGCGTTTTAGAGCCCCAGCGGGAAAATGAAAAACTGTTTTTT.

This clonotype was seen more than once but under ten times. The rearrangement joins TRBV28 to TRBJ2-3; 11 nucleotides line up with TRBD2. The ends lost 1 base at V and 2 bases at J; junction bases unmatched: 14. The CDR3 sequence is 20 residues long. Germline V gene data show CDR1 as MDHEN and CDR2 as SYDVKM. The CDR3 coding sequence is TGTGCCAGCAGTTTATTGGCTAGCGGGGGGCAGAACCCTGACACAGATACGCAGTATTTT. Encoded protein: CASSLLASGGQNPDTDTQYF.

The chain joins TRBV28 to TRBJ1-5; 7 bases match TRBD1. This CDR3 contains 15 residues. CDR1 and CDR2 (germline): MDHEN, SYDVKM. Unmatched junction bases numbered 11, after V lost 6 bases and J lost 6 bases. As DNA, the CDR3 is TGTGCCAGCAGCCTGGGGGGGACAGCGCTTCAGCCCCAGCATTTT. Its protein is CASSLGGTALQPQHF.

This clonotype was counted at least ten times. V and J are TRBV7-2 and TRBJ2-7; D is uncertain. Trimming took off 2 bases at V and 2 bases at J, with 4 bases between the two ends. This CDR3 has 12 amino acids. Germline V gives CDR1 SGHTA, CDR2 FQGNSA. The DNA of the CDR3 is TGTGCCAGCAGCTTAAACCCCTACGAGCAGTACTTC. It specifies CASSLNPYEQYF. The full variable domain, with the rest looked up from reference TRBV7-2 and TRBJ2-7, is GAGVSQSPSNKVTEKGKDVELRCDPISGHTALYWYRQSLGQGLEFLIYFQGNSAPDKSGLPSDRFSAERTGGSVSTLTIQRTQQEDSAVYLCASSLNPYEQYFGPGTRLTVT.

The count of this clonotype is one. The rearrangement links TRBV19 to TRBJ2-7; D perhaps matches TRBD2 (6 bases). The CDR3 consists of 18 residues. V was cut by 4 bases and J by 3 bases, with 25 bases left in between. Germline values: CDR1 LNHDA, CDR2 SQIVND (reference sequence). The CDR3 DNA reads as TGTGCCAGTAGTAGGGCTATCTCGGGACTCCCGTTGAGCTACGAGCAGTACTTC. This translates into CASSRAISGLPLSYEQYF.

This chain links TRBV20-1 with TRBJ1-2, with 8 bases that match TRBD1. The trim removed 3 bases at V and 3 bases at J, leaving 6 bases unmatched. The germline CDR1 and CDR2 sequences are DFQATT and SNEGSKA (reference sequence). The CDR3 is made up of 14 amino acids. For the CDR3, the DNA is TGCAGTGCTAGCTCCGGGACAGGCGACTATGGCTACACCTTC. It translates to CSASSGTGDYGYTF.

In DNA, the CDR3 is TGTGCCAGCAGCCCCCCCACGGCTAGCGGGGTAGGCACAGATACGCAGTATTTT. This codes for CASSPPTASGVGTDTQYF. This chain connects TRBV7-9 to TRBJ2-3; 9 nucleotides align to TRBD2. This CDR3 is 18 amino acids long. Germline CDR1 is SEHNR and CDR2 is FQNEAQ (reference sequence). V was pared by 5 bases and J by 1 base, with 13 bases of the junction left unmatched. The full variable domain, its missing parts supplied by reference TRBV7-9 and TRBJ2-3, is DTGVSQNPRHKITKRGQNVTFRCDPISEHNRLYWYRQTLGQGPEFLTYFQNEAQLEKSRLLSDRFSAERPKGSFSTLEIQRTEQGDSAMYLCASSPPTASGVGTDTQYFGPGTRLTVL.

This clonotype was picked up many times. CDR3 loop: CASSLRTAYEQYF. The CDR3 bases are TGTGCCAGCAGCCTACGGACAGCCTACGAGCAGTACTTC. The rearrangement joins TRBV7-9 to TRBJ2-7; the D gene is possibly TRBD1 (6 bases). CDR3 size: 13 residues. CDR1 and CDR2 (germline): SEHNR, FQNEAQ (reference sequence). V lost 5 bases, J lost 2 bases, and 10 bases lay in between. Full variable domain (remainder filled in from reference TRBV7-9 and TRBJ2-7): DTGVSQNPRHKITKRGQNVTFRCDPISEHNRLYWYRQTLGQGPEFLTYFQNEAQLEKSRLLSDRFSAERPKGSFSTLEIQRTEQGDSAMYLCASSLRTAYEQYFGPGTRLTVT.

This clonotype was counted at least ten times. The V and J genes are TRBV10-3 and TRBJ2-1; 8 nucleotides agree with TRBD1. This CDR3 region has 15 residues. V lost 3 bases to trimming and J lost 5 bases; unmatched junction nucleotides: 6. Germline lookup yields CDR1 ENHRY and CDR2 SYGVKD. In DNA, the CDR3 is TGTGCCATCAGTGAACGGGACAGGCGGGACAATGAGCAGTTCTTC. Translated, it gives CAISERDRRDNEQFF.

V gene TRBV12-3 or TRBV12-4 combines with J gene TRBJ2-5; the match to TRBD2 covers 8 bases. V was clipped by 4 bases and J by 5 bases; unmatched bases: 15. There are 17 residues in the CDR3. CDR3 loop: CASSSFSGELPTETQYF. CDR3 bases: TGTGCCAGCAGTTCCTTTAGCGGGGAGCTCCCGACGGAGACCCAGTACTTC.

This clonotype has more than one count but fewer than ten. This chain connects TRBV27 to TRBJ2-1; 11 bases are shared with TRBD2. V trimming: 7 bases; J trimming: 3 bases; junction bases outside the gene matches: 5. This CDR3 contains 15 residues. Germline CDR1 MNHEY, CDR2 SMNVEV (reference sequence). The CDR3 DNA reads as TGTGCCAGCAATAGCGGGGGGGCGAACTACAATGAGCAGTTCTTC. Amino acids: CASNSGGANYNEQFF.

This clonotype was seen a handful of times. CDR3 in amino acids: CASRRSGRNQPQHF. CDR3 DNA: TGTGCCAGCAGGCGGTCGGGTCGCAATCAGCCCCAGCATTTT. The rearrangement links TRBV28 to TRBJ1-5; no definite D call. V lost 6 bases and J lost 2, with 11 bases in between. The CDR3 is 14 amino acids. Per germline, CDR1 MDHEN and CDR2 SYDVKM.

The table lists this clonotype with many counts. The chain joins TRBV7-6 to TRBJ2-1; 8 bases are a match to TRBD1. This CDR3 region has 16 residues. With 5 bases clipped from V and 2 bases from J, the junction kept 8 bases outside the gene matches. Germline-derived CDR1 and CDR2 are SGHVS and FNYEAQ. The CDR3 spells CASSETGDGPYNEQFF. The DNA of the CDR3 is TGTGCCAGCAGCGAGACAGGGGATGGGCCCTACAATGAGCAGTTCTTC.

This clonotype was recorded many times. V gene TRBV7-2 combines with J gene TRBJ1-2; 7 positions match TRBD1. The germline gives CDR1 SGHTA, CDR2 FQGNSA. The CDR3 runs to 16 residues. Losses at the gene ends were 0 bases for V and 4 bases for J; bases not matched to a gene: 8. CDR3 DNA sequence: TGTGCCAGCAGCTTAGCTAGGGGGCGCTTCGGCTATGGCTACACCTTC. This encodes CASSLARGRFGYGYTF.

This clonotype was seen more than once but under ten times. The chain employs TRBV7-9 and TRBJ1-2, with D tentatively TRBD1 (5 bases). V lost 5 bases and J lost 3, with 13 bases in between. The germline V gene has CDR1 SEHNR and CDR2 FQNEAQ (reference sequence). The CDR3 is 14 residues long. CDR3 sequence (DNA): TGTGCCAGCAGCCCGGGACGGATACACTATGGCTACACCTTC. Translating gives CASSPGRIHYGYTF.

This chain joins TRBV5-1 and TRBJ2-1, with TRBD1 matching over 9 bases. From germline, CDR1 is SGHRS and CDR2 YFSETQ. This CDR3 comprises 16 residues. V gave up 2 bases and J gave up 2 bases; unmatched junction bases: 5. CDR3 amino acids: CASSFGDRVAYNEQFF. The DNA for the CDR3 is TGCGCCAGCAGCTTTGGGGACAGGGTTGCCTACAATGAGCAGTTCTTC.

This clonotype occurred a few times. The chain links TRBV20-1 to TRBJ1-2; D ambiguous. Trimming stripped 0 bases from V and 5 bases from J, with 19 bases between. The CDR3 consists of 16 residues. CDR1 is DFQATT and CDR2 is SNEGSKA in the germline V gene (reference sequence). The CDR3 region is CSARERNRGRNYGYTF. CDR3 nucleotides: TGCAGTGCTAGAGAGAGAAACCGTGGCCGAAATTATGGCTACACCTTC.

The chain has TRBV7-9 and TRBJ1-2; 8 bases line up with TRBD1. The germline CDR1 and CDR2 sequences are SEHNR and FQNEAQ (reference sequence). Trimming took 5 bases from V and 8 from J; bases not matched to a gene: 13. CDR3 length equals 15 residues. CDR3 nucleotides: TGTGCCAGCAGCCCGTTCGAGCAGGGGGCGGAAGGCTACACCTTC. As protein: CASSPFEQGAEGYTF.

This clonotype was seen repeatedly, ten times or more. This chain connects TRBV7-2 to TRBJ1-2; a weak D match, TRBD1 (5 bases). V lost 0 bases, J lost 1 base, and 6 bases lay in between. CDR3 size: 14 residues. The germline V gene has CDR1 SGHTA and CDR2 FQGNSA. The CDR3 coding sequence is TGTGCCAGCAGCTTAGCGACAGATAACTATGGCTACACCTTC. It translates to CASSLATDNYGYTF.

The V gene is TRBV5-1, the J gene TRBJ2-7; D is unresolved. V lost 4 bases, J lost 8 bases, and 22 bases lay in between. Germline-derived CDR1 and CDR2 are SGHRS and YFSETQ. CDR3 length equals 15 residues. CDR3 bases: TGCGCCAGCAGCCCGAGGCCCGCACCTTCTCTCAAGCAGTACTTC. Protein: CASSPRPAPSLKQYF.